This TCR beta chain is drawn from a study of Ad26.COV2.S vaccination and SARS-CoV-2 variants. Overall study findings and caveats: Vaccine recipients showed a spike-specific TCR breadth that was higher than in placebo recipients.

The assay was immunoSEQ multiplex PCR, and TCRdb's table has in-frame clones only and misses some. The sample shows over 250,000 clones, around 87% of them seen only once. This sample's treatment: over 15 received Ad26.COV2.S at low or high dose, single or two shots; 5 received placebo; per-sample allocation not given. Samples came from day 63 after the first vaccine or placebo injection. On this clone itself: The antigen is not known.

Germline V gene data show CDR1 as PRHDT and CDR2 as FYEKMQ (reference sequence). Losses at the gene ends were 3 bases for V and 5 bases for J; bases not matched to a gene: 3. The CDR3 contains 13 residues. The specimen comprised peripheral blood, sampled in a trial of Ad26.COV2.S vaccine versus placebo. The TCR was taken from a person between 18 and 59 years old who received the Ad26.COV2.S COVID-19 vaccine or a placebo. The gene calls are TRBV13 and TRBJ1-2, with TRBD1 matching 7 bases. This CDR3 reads CASSLDRLYGYTF. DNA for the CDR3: TGTGCCAGCAGCTTGGACAGGTTATATGGCTACACCTTC.